This T cell receptor (beta chain) was sequenced in a study of cytomegalovirus exposure and HLA in healthy donors. Study results and caveats: Earlier analysis found most TCR beta V segments productive about 87% or about 30% of the time.

Germline-derived CDR1 and CDR2 are SGHRS and YFSETQ. This CDR3 is 15 amino acids long. With 1 base clipped from V and 3 bases from J, the junction kept 5 bases outside the gene matches. The PCR made use of 60 Vbeta and 13 Jbeta primers. Profiling relied on immunoSEQ multiplex PCR, and the TCRdb table lists in-frame clones only, not all of them. Its listing shows tens of thousands of clones. Remarks on this clone: The antigen remains undetermined.

Sample: PBMCs. This TCR came from a man aged 35 to 55 in good health and CMV-seropositive. V is TRBV5-1 and J is TRBJ1-2, with 8 bases fitting TRBD1. CDR3 amino acids: CASSLLGQGDYGYTF. CDR3 coding DNA: TGCGCCAGCAGCTTGTTAGGACAGGGAGACTATGGCTACACCTTC.